Below are 8 T cell receptor beta chains sequenced from a single sample in a study of T cell changes during pregnancy in multiple sclerosis. Measured with immunoSEQ multiplex PCR; TCRdb has only the in-frame clones, and not every one. The data hold tens of thousands of clones, with 90% to 95% observed a single time. The sequences come from peripheral blood, collected before pregnancy. The origin of the receptors is a female donor with multiple sclerosis, enrolled in a pregnancy study.

The chain combines TRBV9 with TRBJ2-5; possibly TRBD1 for D (5 bases). The CDR3 has 15 amino acids. Germline CDR1 reads SGDLS; CDR2 reads YYNGEE. Trimming left V 0 bases short and J 5 bases short, with 14 bases between. The CDR3 region is CASSVDSGSGETQYF. The CDR3 DNA reads TGTGCCAGCAGCGTAGATTCGGGTTCAGGGGAGACCCAGTACTTC.

The V call is TRBV27, the J call TRBJ2-1; D perhaps matches TRBD2 (6 bases). CDR3 length equals 15 residues. V was clipped by 3 bases and J by 4 bases, with 13 bases between them. Germline V lookup: CDR1 MNHEY, CDR2 SMNVEV (reference sequence). CDR3 sequence reads: CASSLGTGSYNEQFF. Here the CDR3 DNA reads TGTGCCAGCAGTTTGGGGACTGGTTCATACAATGAGCAGTTCTTC.

The chain links TRBV7-3 to TRBJ2-7, with D possibly TRBD1 on 6 matching bases. Germline V CDR1 and CDR2: SGHTA, FQGTGA. Trimming stripped 1 base from V and 4 bases from J, with 11 bases between. The length of the CDR3 is 14 residues. CDR3 sequence reads: CASSLNRVIYEQYF. CDR3 sequence (DNA): TGTGCCAGCAGCTTAAACAGGGTAATTTACGAGCAGTACTTC.

This clone appeared a single time. J is TRBJ1-2 and V is TRBV10-2, with D tentatively TRBD1 (5 bases). The CDR3 is made up of 13 amino acids. V was clipped by 8 bases and J by 2 bases, with 12 bases between them. Germline assignment: CDR1 WSHSY and CDR2 SAAADI. The CDR3 is CASGGGGNYGYTF. Here the CDR3 DNA reads TGCGCCAGCGGCGGGGGGGGAAACTATGGCTACACCTTC.

The chain employs TRBV11-3 and TRBJ1-6, with TRBD1 matching 7 bases. CDR1 SGHNT and CDR2 YENEEA come from the germline V gene. V shed 5 bases and J 0 bases; nucleotides not matched to a gene: 16. The CDR3 consists of 20 residues. CDR3 nucleotide sequence: TGTGCCAGCAGCGCCGGGACAGCCTTAACCACCCTCTCCTATAATTCACCCCTCCACTTT. It translates to CASSAGTALTTLSYNSPLHF. The whole variable domain, remainder taken from reference TRBV11-3 and TRBJ1-6, is EAGVVQSPRYKIIEKKQPVAFWCNPISGHNTLYWYLQNLGQGPELLIRYENEEAVDDSQLPKDRFSAERLKGVDSTLKIQPAELGDSAVYLCASSAGTALTTLSYNSPLHFGNGTRLTVT.

This clone was seen just once. The rearrangement links TRBV13 to TRBJ2-6, with 7 bases lining up with TRBD1. From germline, CDR1 is PRHDT and CDR2 FYEKMQ (reference sequence). The CDR3 has 15 residues. V gave up 5 bases and J gave up 0 bases; unmatched junction bases: 1. The DNA of the CDR3 is TGTGCCAGCAGCCACAGGGGCTCTGGGGCCAACGTCCTGACTTTC. Translation gives CASSHRGSGANVLTF.

The chain joins TRBV9 to TRBJ2-3; 7 bases fit TRBD1. With V trimmed by 2 bases and J by 2 bases, 5 bases remained unmatched. Germline V gene lookup returns CDR1 SGDLS and CDR2 YYNGEE. The length of the CDR3 is 15 residues. The chain's CDR3 is CASSVGQDSTDTQYF. In DNA, the CDR3 is TGTGCCAGCAGCGTCGGACAGGACTCCACAGATACGCAGTATTTT.

DNA of the CDR3: TGTGCCAGCAGCTTAGGGGGCCGTGGCTACACCTTC. Translating gives CASSLGGRGYTF. The genes are TRBV7-2 and TRBJ1-2; maybe TRBD1 (5 bases). Germline CDR1 and CDR2: SGHTA and FQGNSA. Trimming took off 1 base at V and 7 bases at J, with 7 bases between the two ends. This CDR3 is built from 12 residues.